The sequence of this TCR beta chain was determined in a study of control samples from healthy donors and cancer patients (dated by TCRdb to 2020 to 2021). Points on this clone: Its antigen is still unknown. No base qualities exist here, and no much larger clone lies one base off it.

Library prep was done by the immunoSEQ multiplex PCR assay. TCRdb provides this immuneACCESS table in a form limited to in-frame rearrangements. Some clones are lacking; in checked studies, under half of them reflect an unresolved V gene, and why the rest are absent is not known. The sample records approximately 230,000 clones, around 80% of which are singletons. Less than 15% of the sample goes to the ten largest clones. From the germline V gene, CDR1 is SGHRS and CDR2 is YFSETQ. Counted from cysteine to phenylalanine, this CDR3 has 13 amino acids. Only the CDR3 DNA is retained, 39 bases long and in frame from the first base. V is cut by 6 bases and J by 0 bases, and the space between the germline ends is 9 bases.

This receptor was taken from a woman aged 55-75 years with lung cancer. The rearranged segments are TRBV5-1 and TRBJ2-5, with a weak D call of TRBD2 (5 bases match). Sequencing was done on a sample of PBMCs. The CDR3 region: CASKDGNQETQYF. DNA sequence: TGCGCCAGCAAGGACGGGAACCAAGAGACCCAGTACTTC.